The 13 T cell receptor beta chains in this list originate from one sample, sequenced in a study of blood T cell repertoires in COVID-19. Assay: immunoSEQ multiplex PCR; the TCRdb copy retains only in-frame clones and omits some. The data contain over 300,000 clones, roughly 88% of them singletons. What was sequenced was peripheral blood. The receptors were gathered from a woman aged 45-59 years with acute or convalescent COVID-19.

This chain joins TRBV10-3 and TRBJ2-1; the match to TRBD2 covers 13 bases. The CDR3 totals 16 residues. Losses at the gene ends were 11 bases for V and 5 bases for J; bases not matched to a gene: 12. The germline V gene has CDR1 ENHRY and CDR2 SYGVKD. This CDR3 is CASSPPGTSGNNEQFF. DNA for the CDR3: TGTGCCTCCTCCCCGCCCGGGACTAGCGGGAACAATGAGCAGTTCTTC.

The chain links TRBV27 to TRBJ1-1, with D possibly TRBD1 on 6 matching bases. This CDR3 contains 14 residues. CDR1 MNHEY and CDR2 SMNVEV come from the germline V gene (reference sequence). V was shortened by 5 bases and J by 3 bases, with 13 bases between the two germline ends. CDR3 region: CASSVYQGYTEAFF. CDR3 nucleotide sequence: TGTGCCAGCAGTGTATATCAGGGGTACACTGAAGCTTTCTTT.

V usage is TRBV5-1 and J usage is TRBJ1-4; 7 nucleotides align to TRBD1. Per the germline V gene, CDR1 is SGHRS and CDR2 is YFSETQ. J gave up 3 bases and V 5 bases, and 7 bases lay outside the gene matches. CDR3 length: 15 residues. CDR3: CASRLTGAANEKLFF. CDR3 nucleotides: TGCGCCAGCAGACTTACAGGGGCGGCTAATGAAAAACTGTTTTTT.

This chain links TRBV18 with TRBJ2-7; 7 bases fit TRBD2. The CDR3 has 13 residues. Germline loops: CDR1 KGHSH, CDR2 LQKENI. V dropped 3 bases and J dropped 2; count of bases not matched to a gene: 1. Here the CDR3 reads CASSPGGTYEQYF. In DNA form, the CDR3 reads TGTGCCAGCTCACCGGGAGGGACCTACGAGCAGTACTTC.

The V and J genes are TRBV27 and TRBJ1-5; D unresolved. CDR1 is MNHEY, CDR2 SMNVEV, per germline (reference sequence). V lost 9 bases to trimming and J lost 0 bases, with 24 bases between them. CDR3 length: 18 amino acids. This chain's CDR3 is CARRGDGGKLYSNQPQHF. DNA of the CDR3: TGTGCCAGACGTGGAGACGGAGGCAAATTATATAGCAATCAGCCCCAGCATTTT.

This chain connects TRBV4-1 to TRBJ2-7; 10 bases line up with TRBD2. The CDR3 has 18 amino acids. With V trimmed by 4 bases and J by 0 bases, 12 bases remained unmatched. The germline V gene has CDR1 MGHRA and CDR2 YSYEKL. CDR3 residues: CASSLSVPIAGGSYEQYF. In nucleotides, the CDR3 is TGCGCCAGCAGCCTATCCGTCCCCATAGCGGGGGGCTCCTACGAGCAGTACTTC.

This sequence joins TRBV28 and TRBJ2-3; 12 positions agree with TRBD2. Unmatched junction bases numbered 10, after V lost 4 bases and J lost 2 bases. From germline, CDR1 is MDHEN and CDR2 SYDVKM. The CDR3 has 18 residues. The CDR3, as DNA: TGTGCCAGCAGTTCAACGGGACTAGCGGGCCCGAACACAGATACGCAGTATTTT. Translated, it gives CASSSTGLAGPNTDTQYF.

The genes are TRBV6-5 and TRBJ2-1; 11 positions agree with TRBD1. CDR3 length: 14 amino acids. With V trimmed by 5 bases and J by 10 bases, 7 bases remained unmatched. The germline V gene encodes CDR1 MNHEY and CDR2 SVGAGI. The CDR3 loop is CASSKDRGRVEQFF. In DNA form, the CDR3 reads TGTGCCAGCAGTAAGGACAGGGGGCGGGTCGAGCAGTTCTTC.

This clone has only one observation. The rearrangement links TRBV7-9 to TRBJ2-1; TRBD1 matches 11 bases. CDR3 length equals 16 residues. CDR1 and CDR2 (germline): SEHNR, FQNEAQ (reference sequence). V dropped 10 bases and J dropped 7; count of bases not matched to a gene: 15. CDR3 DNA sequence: TGTGCCACCTCCAAGGGACAGGGGGGACTGGCGAATGAGCAGTTCTTC. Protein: CATSKGQGGLANEQFF.

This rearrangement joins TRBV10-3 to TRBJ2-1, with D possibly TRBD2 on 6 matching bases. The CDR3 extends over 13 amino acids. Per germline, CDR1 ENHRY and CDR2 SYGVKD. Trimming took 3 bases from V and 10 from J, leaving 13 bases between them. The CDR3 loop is CAISEARDQEQFF. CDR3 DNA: TGTGCCATCAGTGAAGCGCGGGATCAAGAGCAGTTCTTC.

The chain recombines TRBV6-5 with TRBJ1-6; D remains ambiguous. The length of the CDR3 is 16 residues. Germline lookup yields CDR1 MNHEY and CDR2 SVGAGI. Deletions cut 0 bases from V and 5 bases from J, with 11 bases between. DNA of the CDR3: TGTGCCAGCAGTTACTCGGGGAGGGTTCATAATTCACCCCTCCACTTT. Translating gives CASSYSGRVHNSPLHF.

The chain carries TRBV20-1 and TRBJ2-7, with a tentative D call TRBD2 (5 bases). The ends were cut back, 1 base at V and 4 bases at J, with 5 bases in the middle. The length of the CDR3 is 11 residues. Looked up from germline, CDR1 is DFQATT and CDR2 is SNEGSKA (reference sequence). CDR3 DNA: TGCAGTGCTAGAGGGGAGTACGAGCAGTACTTC. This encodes CSARGEYEQYF.

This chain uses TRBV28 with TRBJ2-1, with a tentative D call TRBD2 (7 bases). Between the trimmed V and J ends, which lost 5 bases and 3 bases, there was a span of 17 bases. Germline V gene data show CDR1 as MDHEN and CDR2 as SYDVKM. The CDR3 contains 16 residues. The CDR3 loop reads CASSLAGASDYNEQFF. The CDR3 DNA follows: TGTGCCAGCAGTCTCGCGGGGGCTAGCGACTACAATGAGCAGTTCTTC.